Listed below are T cell receptor beta chains from one sample, sequenced in a study of shared clonotypes between healthy human individuals. Produced via immunoSEQ multiplex PCR; TCRdb's table is partial and in-frame only. The repertoire holds about 480,000 clones, with roughly 79% as singletons. The specimen was PBMCs. The origin of the receptors is a woman aged 40 to 49 in good health. Some clones in this sample may be carry-over from other donors' samples. Each CDR3 is given with its conserved first and last residue. The D gene is left open where the match is weak. Clone sizes are given selectively: once, few, many, or a class where the clone is expanded.

J gene: TRBJ1-2
D gene: .
V gene: TRBV6-1
clone size: .
CDR3 DNA: TGTGCCAGCAGTGCGTCAACCGGGACGAGCCATGGCTACACCTTC
CDR3 protein: CASSASTGTSHGYTF

J gene: TRBJ1-4
D gene: .
V gene: TRBV20-1
clone size: .
CDR3 DNA: TGCAGTGCTAGGGAAAATGAAAAACTGTTTTTT
CDR3 protein: CSARENEKLFF

J gene: TRBJ1-1
D gene: .
V gene: TRBV7-8
clone size: .
CDR3 DNA: TGTGCCAGCCGCAATCGGGAGGACACTGAAGCTTTCTTT
CDR3 protein: CASRNREDTEAFF

J gene: TRBJ2-2
D gene: .
V gene: TRBV19
clone size: .
CDR3 DNA: TGTGCCAGTAGTATACGGCAGGCCCTCACCACCGGGGAGCTGTTTTTT
CDR3 protein: CASSIRQALTTGELFF

J gene: TRBJ1-2
D gene: .
V gene: TRBV30
clone size: .
CDR3 DNA: TGTGCCTGGAGTGTACGTGGAGGGTATGGCTACACCTTC
CDR3 protein: CAWSVRGGYGYTF

J gene: TRBJ2-7
D gene: TRBD2
V gene: TRBV7-9
clone size: once
CDR3 DNA: TGTGCCAGCAGCTTCAGTCTAGCGGGAGGGAGCTCCTACGAGCAGTACTTC
CDR3 protein: CASSFSLAGGSSYEQYF

J gene: TRBJ1-5
D gene: .
V gene: TRBV19
clone size: .
CDR3 DNA: TGTGCCAGTAGTGGGACGGGGGGGAATCAGCCCCAGCATTTT
CDR3 protein: CASSGTGGNQPQHF

J gene: TRBJ1-1
D gene: TRBD1
V gene: TRBV5-4
clone size: few
CDR3 DNA: TGTGCCAGCAGCCCGACAGGGAAGAACACTGAAGCTTTCTTT
CDR3 protein: CASSPTGKNTEAFF

J gene: TRBJ2-1
D gene: TRBD1
V gene: TRBV9
clone size: .
CDR3 DNA: TGTGCCAGCAGCGTAGAAGGGGTGGGAACAGGGGTCAATGAGCAGTTCTTC
CDR3 protein: CASSVEGVGTGVNEQFF

J gene: TRBJ1-5
D gene: .
V gene: TRBV30
clone size: few
CDR3 DNA: TGTGCCTGGAGTGTAGGTCAGCCCCAGCATTTT
CDR3 protein: CAWSVGQPQHF

J gene: TRBJ2-5
D gene: TRBD2
V gene: TRBV6-1
clone size: many
CDR3 DNA: TGTGCCAGCAGGGGACTAGCGGGAGTGGAGACCCAGTACTTC
CDR3 protein: CASRGLAGVETQYF

J gene: TRBJ1-3
D gene: .
V gene: TRBV6-6
clone size: .
CDR3 DNA: TGTGCCAGCAGTACATCACAGGTTACCGCGAACACCATATATTTT
CDR3 protein: CASSTSQVTANTIYF

J gene: TRBJ2-2
D gene: .
V gene: TRBV6-6
clone size: .
CDR3 DNA: TGTGCCAGCAGTACCTTCTTGAGTTACACCGGGGAGCTGTTTTTT
CDR3 protein: CASSTFLSYTGELFF

J gene: TRBJ2-7
D gene: TRBD1
V gene: TRBV10-2
clone size: .
CDR3 DNA: TGCGCCAGCACTCTAAGGGGACAGGTTTTTGGTTCTCCCGCCGAGCAGTACTTC
CDR3 protein: CASTLRGQVFGSPAEQYF

J gene: TRBJ2-1
D gene: TRBD2
V gene: TRBV2
clone size: .
CDR3 DNA: TGTGCCAGCAGTGGGCTAGCGGGGGGCAGCTCCTACAATGAGCAGTTCTTC
CDR3 protein: CASSGLAGGSSYNEQFF

J gene: TRBJ2-5
D gene: TRBD2
V gene: TRBV7-2
clone size: .
CDR3 DNA: TGTGCCAGCAGCAGACTAGCGGGAGGGCTTGAGACCCAGTACTTC
CDR3 protein: CASSRLAGGLETQYF

J gene: TRBJ1-2
D gene: TRBD1
V gene: TRBV9
clone size: few
CDR3 DNA: TGTGCCAGCAGCGCGACAGGGGCGAACTATGGCTACACCTTC
CDR3 protein: CASSATGANYGYTF

J gene: TRBJ2-7
D gene: .
V gene: TRBV9
clone size: .
CDR3 DNA: TGTGCCAGCAGCGTAGGCCCCATGGACAGTTACGAGCAGTACTTC
CDR3 protein: CASSVGPMDSYEQYF

J gene: TRBJ2-7
D gene: .
V gene: TRBV27
clone size: .
CDR3 DNA: TGTGCCAGCAGTCCGAGGGATAGCTCCTACGAGCAGTACTTC
CDR3 protein: CASSPRDSSYEQYF

J gene: TRBJ2-6
D gene: .
V gene: TRBV5-1
clone size: .
CDR3 DNA: TGCGCCAGCAGCACCCAGGGCTCTGGGGCCAACGTCCTGACTTTC
CDR3 protein: CASSTQGSGANVLTF

J gene: TRBJ2-7
D gene: TRBD2
V gene: TRBV10-3
clone size: .
CDR3 DNA: TGTGCCATCAGTGACCGAGCGGGGGAATCCTACGAGCAGTACTTC
CDR3 protein: CAISDRAGESYEQYF

J gene: TRBJ2-2
D gene: TRBD2
V gene: TRBV6-1
clone size: .
CDR3 DNA: TGTGCCAGCAGTAGCGGGAGGGTCGCCACCGGGGAGCTGTTTTTT
CDR3 protein: CASSSGRVATGELFF

J gene: TRBJ2-2
D gene: .
V gene: TRBV7-8
clone size: .
CDR3 DNA: TGTGCCAGCAGCTTAGCGGGTTCTGGGGACACCGGGGAGCTGTTTTTT
CDR3 protein: CASSLAGSGDTGELFF

J gene: TRBJ2-7
D gene: TRBD1
V gene: TRBV5-1
clone size: .
CDR3 DNA: TGCGCCAGCAGCTCACTCCGGGACAGGGGGGACGAGCAGTACTTC
CDR3 protein: CASSSLRDRGDEQYF

J gene: TRBJ1-1
D gene: .
V gene: TRBV6-1
clone size: .
CDR3 DNA: TGTGCCAGCAGTGAACGGCAAACTGAAGCTTTCTTT
CDR3 protein: CASSERQTEAFF

J gene: TRBJ2-7
D gene: .
V gene: TRBV18
clone size: .
CDR3 DNA: TGTGCCAGCTCACCTCCGGGGGCTAGTAGCCACGAGCAGTACTTC
CDR3 protein: CASSPPGASSHEQYF

J gene: TRBJ1-2
D gene: TRBD1
V gene: TRBV5-6
clone size: .
CDR3 DNA: TGTGCCAGCAGCCGTGACAGGGGGGCCTATGGCTACACCTTC
CDR3 protein: CASSRDRGAYGYTF

J gene: TRBJ2-1
D gene: .
V gene: TRBV5-1
clone size: .
CDR3 DNA: TGCGCCAGCAGCTACCGGGACGGATACAATGAGCAGTTCTTC
CDR3 protein: CASSYRDGYNEQFF

J gene: TRBJ1-5
D gene: TRBD1
V gene: TRBV25-1
clone size: .
CDR3 DNA: TGTGCCAGCAGTGAATCGGATCAGACAGGGGGTAATCAGCCCCAGCATTTT
CDR3 protein: CASSESDQTGGNQPQHF

J gene: TRBJ2-5
D gene: .
V gene: TRBV6-6
clone size: .
CDR3 DNA: TGTGCCAGCAGTCTGGAGGGGTGGGAGACCCAGTACTTC
CDR3 protein: CASSLEGWETQYF

J gene: TRBJ2-2
D gene: .
V gene: TRBV5-6
clone size: .
CDR3 DNA: TGTGCCAGCAGCCTGGGAAGTACCGGGGAGCTGTTTTTT
CDR3 protein: CASSLGSTGELFF

J gene: TRBJ2-1
D gene: TRBD2
V gene: TRBV5-1
clone size: .
CDR3 DNA: TGCGCCAGCAGCCAGCGACTAGCGGGAGGGCCCGTTGAGCAGTTCTTC
CDR3 protein: CASSQRLAGGPVEQFF

J gene: TRBJ2-3
D gene: TRBD2
V gene: TRBV5-1
clone size: .
CDR3 DNA: TGCGCCAGCAGCTCAGGACTAGCGGGAGAAGCAGATACGCAGTATTTT
CDR3 protein: CASSSGLAGEADTQYF

J gene: TRBJ2-7
D gene: .
V gene: TRBV10-3
clone size: .
CDR3 DNA: TGTGCCGTTAGGGTGTGGGATGGCAACGAGCAGTACTTC
CDR3 protein: CAVRVWDGNEQYF

J gene: TRBJ2-1
D gene: TRBD2
V gene: TRBV25-1
clone size: few
CDR3 DNA: TGTGCCAGCAGCCGACTAGCGGTCTCTGAAAATGAGCAGTTCTTC
CDR3 protein: CASSRLAVSENEQFF

J gene: TRBJ1-3
D gene: .
V gene: TRBV11-2
clone size: .
CDR3 DNA: TGTGCCAGCAGCCCCGGGGGGTGGGCTGGAAACACCATATATTTT
CDR3 protein: CASSPGGWAGNTIYF

J gene: TRBJ2-3
D gene: TRBD2
V gene: TRBV18
clone size: .
CDR3 DNA: TGTGCCAGCTCACGAAGAAATAGCGGGAGGGGCACAGATACGCAGTATTTT
CDR3 protein: CASSRRNSGRGTDTQYF

J gene: TRBJ2-3
D gene: .
V gene: TRBV27
clone size: .
CDR3 DNA: TGTGCCAGCAGTTTCGGAACGTACACAGATACGCAGTATTTT
CDR3 protein: CASSFGTYTDTQYF

J gene: TRBJ2-1
D gene: .
V gene: TRBV7-8
clone size: .
CDR3 DNA: TGTGCCAGCAGCCAGCGGTACAATGAGCAGTTCTTC
CDR3 protein: CASSQRYNEQFF

J gene: TRBJ2-3
D gene: .
V gene: TRBV4-3
clone size: .
CDR3 DNA: TGCGCCAGCAGCCAAGATGCAGATCCAGCAGGGAGCACAGATACGCAGTATTTT
CDR3 protein: CASSQDADPAGSTDTQYF

J gene: TRBJ2-2
D gene: TRBD1
V gene: TRBV11-2
clone size: .
CDR3 DNA: TGTGCCAGCCAATCGACAGGGCGCACCGGGGAGCTGTTTTTT
CDR3 protein: CASQSTGRTGELFF

J gene: TRBJ2-5
D gene: .
V gene: TRBV28
clone size: .
CDR3 DNA: TGTGCCAGCAGTTTAGGGAGACTAGAAGTGGGCGAGACCCAGTACTTC
CDR3 protein: CASSLGRLEVGETQYF